The 32 T cell receptor beta chains below were found in one sample sequenced in a study of blood T cell repertoires in COVID-19. Assay: immunoSEQ multiplex PCR; the TCRdb copy retains only in-frame clones and omits some. The repertoire holds approximately 76,000 clones, 90% to 95% seen once, with 7% to 9.5% in the top ten. Sample: peripheral blood. The receptor source for this set is a human donor in a cohort sampled during active COVID-19.

The chain joins TRBV29-1 to TRBJ1-4; 8 nucleotides match TRBD1. The V segment lost 4 bases and the J segment 8 bases; nucleotides outside the gene matches: 6. From germline, CDR1 is SQVTM and CDR2 ANQGSEA. The CDR3 contains 13 residues. CDR3 region: CSVGRDRSEKLFF. The CDR3 DNA reads as TGCAGCGTTGGCCGGGACAGGTCAGAAAAACTGTTTTTT. Filled out from reference TRBV29-1 and TRBJ1-4, the complete variable domain reads SAVISQKPSRDICQRGTSLTIQCQVDSQVTMMFWYRQQPGQSLTLIATANQGSEATYESGFVIDKFPISRPNLTFSTLTVSNMSPEDSSIYLCSVGRDRSEKLFFGSGTQLSVL.

V and J are TRBV4-1 and TRBJ1-2; 7 bases are a match to TRBD1. Germline V CDR1 and CDR2: MGHRA, YSYEKL. V was clipped by 7 bases and J by 6 bases; unmatched bases: 17. This CDR3 spans 16 amino acids. CDR3 in DNA: TGCGCCAGCAATCAAAGACCTACCTCCGGGACAGATGGCTACACCTTC. Its protein is CASNQRPTSGTDGYTF.

The table lists this clone with a few counts. J is TRBJ1-4 and V is TRBV19, with D hard to call. Trimming cost V 5 bases and J 7 bases, with 14 bases left between them. CDR1 is LNHDA and CDR2 is SQIVND in the germline V gene (reference sequence). The CDR3 spans 14 residues. The CDR3 loop is CASSGEGESEKLFF. As DNA, the CDR3 is TGTGCCAGTAGTGGAGAGGGTGAGAGTGAAAAACTGTTTTTT. The complete variable domain, with remaining parts taken from reference TRBV19 and TRBJ1-4, reads DGGITQSPKYLFRKEGQNVTLSCEQNLNHDAMYWYRQDPGQGLRLIYYSQIVNDFQKGDIAEGYSVSREKKESFPLTVTSAQKNPTAFYLCASSGEGESEKLFFGSGTQLSVL.

The chain has TRBV18 and TRBJ1-2; D not resolved. Germline values: CDR1 KGHSH, CDR2 LQKENI. The CDR3 loop spans 14 amino acids. V was cut by 5 bases and J by 3 bases, with 13 bases left in between. The CDR3 coding sequence is TGTGCCAGCTCAACGCGGGCGGCGGACTATGGCTACACCTTC. Translating gives CASSTRAADYGYTF.

This chain joins TRBV7-9 and TRBJ1-4, with TRBD1 identical over 8 bases. Germline V lookup: CDR1 SEHNR, CDR2 FQNEAQ (reference sequence). This CDR3 is 16 amino acids long. J gave up 6 bases and V 1 base, and 7 bases lay outside the gene matches. The DNA of the CDR3 is TGTGCCAGCAGCTTAGGTCACAGGGGGGCTGATGAAAAACTGTTTTTT. It is translated as CASSLGHRGADEKLFF.

The V gene is TRBV24-1, the J gene TRBJ1-1; 10 positions agree with TRBD1. V lost 7 bases, J lost 4 bases, and 2 bases stayed unmatched. Germline-derived CDR1 and CDR2 are KGHDR and SFDVKD. This CDR3 spans 13 amino acids. CDR3 DNA: TGTGCCACCAGGGGACAGGGGAGCACTGAAGCTTTCTTT. Amino acid sequence: CATRGQGSTEAFF.

The chain carries TRBV5-6 and TRBJ1-2; D is perhaps TRBD1 (6 bases). The CDR3 has 15 amino acids. Germline assignment: CDR1 SGHDT and CDR2 YYEEEE. V was cut by 3 bases and J by 3 bases, with 15 bases left in between. The CDR3 loop reads CASSSPDRFDYGYTF. CDR3 DNA sequence: TGTGCCAGCAGCTCTCCAGACAGGTTCGACTATGGCTACACCTTC.

V is TRBV12-3 or TRBV12-4 and J is TRBJ1-6; the D is unclear. The V end was cut by 10 bases, the J end by 12 bases, with 19 bases between. The CDR3 totals 13 residues. The CDR3: CATAEVASLPLHF. CDR3 DNA sequence: TGTGCCACCGCAGAGGTGGCCTCTTTACCCCTCCACTTT.

The chain is built from TRBV2 and TRBJ2-6; D gene ambiguous. V was shortened by 3 bases and J by 0 bases, with 12 bases between the two germline ends. This CDR3 region has 17 residues. Germline V gene lookup returns CDR1 SNHLY and CDR2 FYNNEI. CDR3 in amino acids: CASSEGSFSSGANVLTF. Written as DNA, the CDR3 is TGTGCCAGCAGTGAGGGCAGCTTTTCCTCTGGGGCCAACGTCCTGACTTTC.

This sequence joins TRBV5-6 and TRBJ1-1; 7 bases agree with TRBD1. V trimming: 3 bases; J trimming: 1 base; junction bases outside the gene matches: 3. The CDR3 extends over 14 amino acids. CDR1 is SGHDT and CDR2 is YYEEEE in the germline V gene. The CDR3 DNA follows: TGTGCCAGCAGCTGGGGACAGTCGAACACTGAAGCTTTCTTT. Protein product: CASSWGQSNTEAFF.

This chain uses TRBV29-1 with TRBJ1-1, with D maybe TRBD1 (6 bases). V dropped 6 bases and J dropped 1 base, with 12 bases sitting between them. Germline loops: CDR1 SQVTM, CDR2 ANQGSEA. The CDR3 is made up of 13 amino acids. The CDR3 loop reads CSVGLTGNTEAFF. The DNA of the CDR3 is TGCAGCGTCGGATTGACAGGGAACACTGAAGCTTTCTTT. Together with reference TRBV29-1 and TRBJ1-1, the CDR3 gives the full variable domain: SAVISQKPSRDICQRGTSLTIQCQVDSQVTMMFWYRQQPGQSLTLIATANQGSEATYESGFVIDKFPISRPNLTFSTLTVSNMSPEDSSIYLCSVGLTGNTEAFFGQGTRLTVV.

The J gene is TRBJ1-2, the V gene TRBV6-2 or TRBV6-3; the D gene is possibly TRBD1 (5 bases). Germline CDR1 MNHEY, CDR2 SVGEGT. The length of the CDR3 is 13 residues. Trimming left V 5 bases short and J 2 bases short, with 9 bases between. CDR3 in amino acids: CASSNRQNYGYTF. For the CDR3, the DNA is TGTGCCAGCAGTAACAGACAGAACTATGGCTACACCTTC.

The rearrangement joins TRBV15 to TRBJ1-2; TRBD1 might be the D (5 bases). Trimming stripped 5 bases from V and 4 bases from J, with 11 bases between. Germline assignment: CDR1 LNHNV and CDR2 YYDKDF (reference sequence). This CDR3 comprises 13 residues. CDR3 residues: CATSGPGLYGYTF. DNA of the CDR3: TGTGCCACCAGCGGGCCAGGGCTCTATGGCTACACCTTC. The entire variable domain, with the rest obtained from reference TRBV15 and TRBJ1-2, is as follows: DAMVIQNPRYQVTQFGKPVTLSCSQTLNHNVMYWYQQKSSQAPKLLFHYYDKDFNNEADTPDNFQSRRPNTSFCFLDIRSPGLGDTAMYLCATSGPGLYGYTFGSGTRLTVV.

The chain has TRBV27 and TRBJ1-1; TRBD1 matches at 7 bases. Germline values: CDR1 MNHEY, CDR2 SMNVEV (reference sequence). The CDR3 length is 14 residues. After removal of 6 bases from V and 1 base from J, the junction contained 5 bases not matched to a gene. The CDR3 DNA is TGTGCCAGCAGCGACAGACAGGGGAACACTGAAGCTTTCTTT. As protein: CASSDRQGNTEAFF.

The J gene is TRBJ1-6, the V gene TRBV27; unclear D gene. Per the germline V gene, CDR1 is MNHEY and CDR2 is SMNVEV (reference sequence). V gave up 4 bases and J gave up 6 bases, with 16 bases separating them. The CDR3 covers 16 residues. The CDR3 sequence: CASSSLTPRPNSPLHF. The CDR3 DNA reads as TGTGCCAGCAGTTCCCTAACCCCCAGGCCTAATTCACCCCTCCACTTT.

The V call is TRBV5-1, the J call TRBJ2-7, with D tentatively TRBD1 (6 bases). The CDR3 is 14 amino acids. V gave up 6 bases and J gave up 4 bases, with 17 bases separating them. Germline values: CDR1 SGHRS, CDR2 YFSETQ. Here the CDR3 DNA reads TGCGCCAGCAATAGGGGGAGCCTCGATTACGAGCAGTACTTC. Its protein product is CASNRGSLDYEQYF.

The chain recombines TRBV19 with TRBJ2-7; the match to TRBD1 covers 8 bases. The germline V gene has CDR1 LNHDA and CDR2 SQIVND (reference sequence). With V trimmed by 8 bases and J by 2 bases, 14 bases remained unmatched. This CDR3 has 16 amino acids. The CDR3 loop reads CASLPSPDRATYEQYF. In DNA form, the CDR3 reads TGTGCCAGTTTGCCCAGCCCGGACAGGGCCACCTACGAGCAGTACTTC.

The chain joins TRBV3-1 (or the pseudogene TRBV3-2) to TRBJ2-6; the D gene is possibly TRBD2 (5 bases). V was pared by 0 bases and J by 4 bases, with 10 bases between. This CDR3 has 16 residues. The germline gives CDR1 LGHDT, CDR2 YNNKEL (reference sequence). CDR3 DNA sequence: TGTGCCAGCAGCCAAGACGGAGGATCCGGGGCCAACGTCCTGACTTTC. It yields the protein CASSQDGGSGANVLTF.

On this clone itself: The DNA is omitted, as the CDR3 cannot be located on it reliably, and the CDR3 follows TCRdb's listing. The rearrangement uses TRBV19 and TRBJ1-1. Germline V gene sequence: CDR1 LNHDA, CDR2 SQIVND (reference sequence). The CDR3 extends over 12 residues, inclusive of both ends. Here the CDR3 reads CASTSGYTEAFF.

The genes are TRBV27 and TRBJ1-5; D gene uncertain. The CDR3 has 13 residues. The V gene's germline CDR1 is MNHEY and CDR2 SMNVEV (reference sequence). V lost 4 bases, J lost 4 bases, and 8 bases lay in between. The CDR3: CASSYSFNQPQHF. CDR3 coding DNA: TGTGCCAGCAGTTACAGTTTTAATCAGCCCCAGCATTTT.

This chain uses TRBV4-3 with TRBJ1-4; weak D call: TRBD1 (5 bases). Germline CDR1 LGHNA, CDR2 YSLEER. The CDR3 spans 14 residues. The V end lost 5 bases, the J end lost 5 bases, and 12 bases lay between the germline ends. The CDR3 coding sequence is TGCGCCAGCAGCTCACCGACAGTAAATGAAAAACTGTTTTTT. Protein: CASSSPTVNEKLFF.

This chain connects TRBV4-1 to TRBJ1-1; weak D call: TRBD1 (6 bases). CDR1 and CDR2 (germline): MGHRA, YSYEKL. V lost 0 bases to trimming and J lost 7 bases, with 15 bases between them. CDR3 length equals 15 residues. CDR3 DNA: TGCGCCAGCAGCCAAGATAGGGGGAGCGTATATGAAGCTTTCTTT. Translating it yields CASSQDRGSVYEAFF.

This chain connects TRBV6-2 or TRBV6-3 to TRBJ1-4, with D hard to call. This CDR3 spans 14 amino acids. V was shortened by 6 bases and J by 5 bases, with 13 bases between the two germline ends. Germline-derived CDR1 and CDR2 are MNHEY and SVGEGT. In DNA form, the CDR3 reads TGTGCCAGCAGCCTGCAAACAGTAAATGAAAAACTGTTTTTT. Encoded protein: CASSLQTVNEKLFF.

Concerning this clone: A junction end diverges from the germline sequence, so it may reflect a read error. The rearrangement links TRBV27 to TRBJ1-6; D not certain. Germline values: CDR1 MNHEY, CDR2 SMNVEV (reference sequence). The CDR3 sequence is 15 residues long. The CDR3 loop is CASSLKPAQVQVLTF. CDR3 bases: TGTGCCAGCAGTTTAAAGCCGGCTCAAGTCCAGGTTTTGACATTT.

The chain uses TRBV9 and TRBJ2-7; no firm D call. The ends were cut back, 3 bases at V and 3 bases at J, with 7 bases in the middle. The CDR3 covers 12 residues. CDR1 and CDR2 (germline): SGDLS, YYNGEE. The CDR3, as DNA: TGTGCCAGCAGCGACAACGACTACGAGCAGTACTTC. This translates into CASSDNDYEQYF.

V is TRBV5-6 and J is TRBJ1-1; 11 bases match TRBD1. This CDR3 region has 13 residues. Trimming at V came to 3 bases and at J to 8 bases, leaving 3 bases not matched to a gene. Germline V gene sequence: CDR1 SGHDT, CDR2 YYEEEE. CDR3 residues: CASSWTGGAEAFF. CDR3 nucleotide sequence: TGTGCCAGCAGCTGGACAGGGGGCGCGGAAGCTTTCTTT.

The CDR3 bases are TGTGCCACGTATAGCAATCAGCCCCAGCATTTT. Its protein is CATYSNQPQHF. V usage is TRBV27 and J usage is TRBJ1-5; D is undetermined. The V gene's germline CDR1 is MNHEY and CDR2 SMNVEV (reference sequence). The CDR3 length is 11 residues. V was shortened by 10 bases and J by 0 bases, with 4 bases between the two germline ends.

The chain couples TRBV7-2 to TRBJ1-6, with TRBD1 matching over 11 bases. The trim removed 4 bases at V and 7 bases at J, leaving 0 bases unmatched. CDR3 size: 14 residues. The V gene's germline CDR1 is SGHTA and CDR2 FQGNSA. The CDR3 loop is CASSWTGGNSPLHF. In DNA, the CDR3 is TGTGCCAGCAGCTGGACAGGGGGCAATTCACCCCTCCACTTT.

V is TRBV11-2 and J is TRBJ2-6; 10 positions match TRBD1. The trim removed 5 bases at V and 0 bases at J, leaving 7 bases unmatched. The CDR3 spans 18 residues. Germline V gene data show CDR1 as SGHAT and CDR2 as FQNNGV. CDR3: CASSRDRGPRSGANVLTF. CDR3 nucleotides: TGTGCCAGCAGCAGGGACAGGGGCCCTCGCTCTGGGGCCAACGTCCTGACTTTC.

The V call is TRBV11-2, the J call TRBJ2-7; 10 positions agree with TRBD2. The CDR3 totals 17 residues. Per germline, CDR1 SGHAT and CDR2 FQNNGV. The V gene end was trimmed by 4 bases and the J gene end by 4 bases; junction bases not matched to a gene: 13. The CDR3 coding sequence is TGTGCCAGCAGCTCCCCGGGGAGCGGGGGGGCATTGTACGAGCAGTACTTC. Protein sequence: CASSSPGSGGALYEQYF.

The chain employs TRBV29-1 and TRBJ1-2; 9 positions agree with TRBD1. CDR3 size: 12 residues. Germline V gene lookup returns CDR1 SQVTM and CDR2 ANQGSEA. V was pared by 7 bases and J by 8 bases, with 8 bases of the junction left unmatched. The CDR3: CSARTGEVGYTF. The CDR3 DNA reads TGCAGCGCCAGGACAGGGGAAGTCGGCTACACCTTC.

The chain has TRBV30 and TRBJ1-1; D gene uncertain. The germline gives CDR1 GTSNPN, CDR2 SVGIG (reference sequence). V shed 3 bases and J shed 1 base, with 9 bases lying between them. The CDR3 covers 13 residues. CDR3 amino acids: CAWRPRGNTEAFF. The CDR3 DNA sequence: TGTGCCTGGAGACCCCGGGGGAACACTGAAGCTTTCTTT.